This T cell receptor beta chain came from a study of blood T cell repertoires in COVID-19. Germline CDR1 and CDR2: SGHDN and FVKESK. This CDR3 region has 14 residues. V was pared by 4 bases and J by 4 bases, with 4 bases of the junction left unmatched. The table came from immunoSEQ multiplex PCR; TCRdb's copy has only in-frame clones and leaves some out. Of 70,000 or so clones in the sample, roughly 73% were seen once. The sequencing input was peripheral blood. This rearrangement joins TRBV14 to TRBJ1-2; 9 bases agree with TRBD1. This clonotype was obtained from a human donor in a cohort sampled during active COVID-19. The CDR3 DNA is TGTGCCAGCAGCCCGGACAGGGGAGGCTATGGCTACACCTTC. Translation: CASSPDRGGYGYTF.